Listed below are T cell receptor beta chains from one sample, sequenced in a study of long-term antiretroviral therapy in people with HIV. Method: immunoSEQ multiplex PCR; TCRdb's copy keeps in-frame clones and lacks some. Found here are about 21,000 clones, around 90% of them singletons; the top ten hold 6.5% to 8.5%. Sequencing used unsorted PBMCs, obtained 0.2 years before starting antiretroviral therapy. The receptor source for this set is a man between 18 and 35 years old with HIV. The conserved cysteine and the conserved F or W are not part of the CDR3 here. The order of the fields is V gene, J gene, CDR3 protein.

v_call: TRBV19
j_call: TRBJ1-1
cdr3_aa: ASSIGVVTEAF

v_call: TRBV4-3
j_call: TRBJ2-5
cdr3_aa: ASSQEGRPQETQY

v_call: TRBV7-3
j_call: TRBJ2-1
cdr3_aa: ASSPLAGGYEQF

v_call: TRBV27
j_call: TRBJ2-1
cdr3_aa: ASSLSTGGGVNEQF

v_call: TRBV27
j_call: TRBJ2-7
cdr3_aa: ASASHESGSSYEQY

v_call: TRBV7-6
j_call: TRBJ2-7
cdr3_aa: ASSLSVGYEQY

v_call: TRBV5-5
j_call: TRBJ1-4
cdr3_aa: ASSGRSGPNEKLF

v_call: TRBV5-1
j_call: TRBJ2-1
cdr3_aa: ASRRQPDLNEQF

v_call: TRBV2
j_call: TRBJ2-7
cdr3_aa: ASGGEYEQY

v_call: TRBV4-3
j_call: TRBJ2-3
cdr3_aa: ASSQAKSIFGTQY

v_call: TRBV5-6
j_call: TRBJ2-7
cdr3_aa: ASSRNRGEQY

v_call: TRBV7-9
j_call: TRBJ1-1
cdr3_aa: ASSPRGQGVLEVDTEAF

v_call: TRBV7-9
j_call: TRBJ2-2
cdr3_aa: ASRLLSGAGELF

v_call: TRBV5-1
j_call: TRBJ1-2
cdr3_aa: ASSRDIGGGYT

v_call: TRBV7-6
j_call: TRBJ2-5
cdr3_aa: ASSPRLSGGAETQY

v_call: TRBV4-2
j_call: TRBJ2-1
cdr3_aa: ASSQDKAGRSGQF

v_call: TRBV25-1
j_call: TRBJ1-4
cdr3_aa: ASSEKQQLGEKLF

v_call: TRBV9
j_call: TRBJ2-7
cdr3_aa: ASSLVEGGAGDEQY

v_call: TRBV27
j_call: TRBJ1-1
cdr3_aa: ASSGQSYTEAF

v_call: TRBV15
j_call: TRBJ2-7
cdr3_aa: ATSPAPTGSTEQY

v_call: TRBV12-5
j_call: TRBJ1-4
cdr3_aa: ASGLDLTGEVDEKLF

v_call: TRBV27
j_call: TRBJ2-3
cdr3_aa: ASSPTTDTQY

v_call: TRBV7-2
j_call: TRBJ1-5
cdr3_aa: ASSLAPGPTTDQPQH

v_call: TRBV5-4
j_call: TRBJ1-1
cdr3_aa: ASSSLTGDTEAF

v_call: TRBV7-9
j_call: TRBJ2-1
cdr3_aa: ASSRTVSYNEQF

v_call: TRBV21-1
j_call: TRBJ2-3
cdr3_aa: ASSSWTETTDTQY

v_call: TRBV20-1
j_call: TRBJ2-7
cdr3_aa: SEYGGYEQY